The entry below describes one T cell receptor beta chain. Stated time point: cycle 4 day 1 (C4D1), after less than 7 weeks of nivolumab. Every single patient, without exception, relapsed after autologous stem cell transplantation, and brentuximab vedotin exposure varied. Starting with thawed PBMCs, CD4+ T cells were purified by magnetic negative selection. This entry belongs to a study of PD-1 blockade in classical Hodgkin lymphoma. Only in-frame clones appear in the TCRdb table, and some are missing; sequencing was by immunoSEQ multiplex PCR. The sample records 27,000 or so clones, 75% to 90% being singletons. Germline V gene sequence: CDR1 SGHNT, CDR2 YYREEE (reference sequence). V lost 4 bases, J lost 5 bases, and 12 bases lay in between. There are 13 residues in the CDR3.

This TCR was recovered from a human donor with classical Hodgkin lymphoma. Sequencing was performed on CD4+ T cells from blood, taken before the fourth cycle of nivolumab. The genes are TRBV5-4 and TRBJ2-5; D is unclear. CDR3 sequence: CASSKGSLETQYF. The CDR3 region has the DNA TGTGCCAGCAGCAAGGGATCGCTTGAGACCCAGTACTTC.